These 29 T cell receptor beta chains were all obtained from the same sample, sequenced in a study of memory CD8 T cells in hepatitis C reinfection. The time point denotes: late/post reinfection, 12 to 24 weeks after detection. Sorted cells were sequenced directly ex vivo without any in vitro expansion. TCRdb keeps only in-frame clones here, not all; method: immunoSEQ multiplex PCR. The data contain approximately 46,000 clones, 89% of them singletons. Input material: naive CD8+ T cells sorted from blood. The receptors were sampled from a young man with hepatitis C virus infection.

The CDR3 sequence: CAGEKQGTHEQYF. CDR3 DNA: TGTGCCGGGGAAAAACAGGGAACCCACGAGCAGTACTTC. This chain uses TRBV7-9 with TRBJ2-7; D might be TRBD1 (6 bases). Trimming shortened V by 11 bases and J by 5 bases, and 19 bases separated the two germline ends. CDR1 and CDR2 (germline): SEHNR, FQNEAQ (reference sequence). CDR3 length: 13 amino acids.

The V call is TRBV4-1, the J call TRBJ2-1; 7 bases match TRBD2. Germline V gene data show CDR1 as MGHRA and CDR2 as YSYEKL. V lost 4 bases to trimming and J lost 6 bases; unmatched junction nucleotides: 6. This CDR3 spans 14 amino acids. The CDR3 nucleotides are TGCGCCAGCAGCCGGGACTATGACGGCAATGAGCAGTTCTTC. The encoded protein is CASSRDYDGNEQFF.

The chain is built from TRBV2 and TRBJ1-6, with D tentatively TRBD1 (5 bases). Trimming removed 6 bases from V and 9 bases from J, with 12 bases in between. The CDR3 length is 13 residues. The V gene's germline CDR1 is SNHLY and CDR2 FYNNEI. The CDR3 is CASRGQGGSPLHF. The DNA for the CDR3 is TGTGCCAGCAGAGGGCAGGGAGGTTCACCCCTCCACTTT.

The chain employs TRBV7-9 and TRBJ2-3; no clear D. The CDR3 consists of 14 residues. CDR1 and CDR2 from the germline V gene are SEHNR and FQNEAQ (reference sequence). The ends were cut back, 2 bases at V and 6 bases at J, with 12 bases in the middle. The CDR3 sequence: CASSLTETMDTQYF. The CDR3 DNA follows: TGTGCCAGCAGCTTAACGGAGACGATGGATACGCAGTATTTT.

Only a few counts were recorded for this clone. The chain couples TRBV7-8 to TRBJ2-1, with D possibly being TRBD2 (7 bases). The CDR3 is 16 amino acids. Trimming removed 5 bases at V and 8 bases at J, with 22 bases between. The germline gives CDR1 SGHVS, CDR2 FQNEAQ. This CDR3 is CASSTLARGTTDEQFF. The CDR3 DNA sequence: TGTGCCAGCAGCACTCTAGCAAGGGGGACTACAGATGAGCAGTTCTTC.

This clone was picked up a small number of times. J is TRBJ1-2 and V is TRBV6-6; TRBD1 matches at 11 bases. Germline-derived CDR1 and CDR2 are MNHNY and SVGAGI (reference sequence). The CDR3 sequence is 15 residues long. V dropped 6 bases and J dropped 2; count of bases not matched to a gene: 5. Written as DNA, the CDR3 is TGTGCCAGCAGCTCCTGGGACAGGGGGAACTATGGCTACACCTTC. It yields the protein CASSSWDRGNYGYTF.

The rearrangement links TRBV2 to TRBJ1-4; 7 nucleotides line up with TRBD1. V trimming: 8 bases; J trimming: 12 bases; junction bases outside the gene matches: 9. Germline V lookup: CDR1 SNHLY, CDR2 FYNNEI. This CDR3 has 12 amino acids. The CDR3 sequence: CASAWGTGELFF. In DNA form, the CDR3 reads TGTGCCAGCGCCTGGGGTACAGGGGAACTGTTTTTT.

The J gene is TRBJ1-4, the V gene TRBV9, with 10 bases fitting TRBD1. The CDR3 is made up of 16 amino acids. Germline V gene lookup returns CDR1 SGDLS and CDR2 YYNGEE. V shed 3 bases, J shed 2 bases, and the junction held 4 bases outside the gene matches. The CDR3 DNA sequence: TGTGCCAGCAGCGCCGGACAGGGGGGGACTAATGAAAAACTGTTTTTT. Residues: CASSAGQGGTNEKLFF.

This sequence joins TRBV4-1 and TRBJ2-1; 10 bases are shared with TRBD1. CDR3 length: 17 amino acids. CDR1 is MGHRA, CDR2 YSYEKL, per germline. After removal of 4 bases from V and 4 bases from J, the junction contained 10 bases not matched to a gene. In DNA, the CDR3 is TGCGCCAGCAGCCTTTCCCCCGGGGGACAGGGGTACAATGAGCAGTTCTTC. As protein: CASSLSPGGQGYNEQFF.

The CDR3 bases are TGTGCCAGCAGAATTAGCGGGGGCCCCCACAATGAGCAGTTCTTC. Its translation is CASRISGGPHNEQFF. The V and J genes are TRBV27 and TRBJ2-1, with TRBD2 matching over 9 bases. The trim removed 6 bases at V and 5 bases at J, leaving 8 bases unmatched. The CDR3 length is 15 residues. CDR1 and CDR2 from the germline V gene are MNHEY and SMNVEV (reference sequence).

This clone was detected only once. V gene TRBV11-2 combines with J gene TRBJ2-3; 9 nucleotides match TRBD1. The germline gives CDR1 SGHAT, CDR2 FQNNGV. The J segment lost 4 bases and the V segment lost 5 bases, leaving 4 bases of the junction unmatched. The CDR3 is 14 amino acids. Here the CDR3 reads CASSLGQGSDTQYF. DNA for the CDR3: TGTGCCAGCAGCCTTGGACAGGGGTCAGATACGCAGTATTTT.

The chain uses TRBV5-1 and TRBJ2-1; 13 bases agree with TRBD2. The germline gives CDR1 SGHRS, CDR2 YFSETQ. The CDR3 is 15 residues long. V shed 0 bases and J 8 bases; nucleotides not matched to a gene: 2. The CDR3 is CASSLGTSGSDEQFF. The CDR3 DNA follows: TGCGCCAGCAGCTTGGGGACTAGCGGGAGCGATGAGCAGTTCTTC.

About this clone itself: Other DNA sequences in the same sample also yield this CDR3. The chain couples TRBV9 to TRBJ2-3, with 7 nucleotides matching TRBD1. CDR1 SGDLS and CDR2 YYNGEE come from the germline V gene. V shed 3 bases, J shed 3 bases, and the junction held 10 bases outside the gene matches. The CDR3 runs to 16 residues. CDR3 protein: CASSDRAGGETDTQYF. The CDR3 bases are TGTGCCAGCAGCGATCGGGCAGGGGGAGAAACAGATACGCAGTATTTT.

V usage is TRBV28 and J usage is TRBJ2-1, with 10 bases lining up with TRBD2. This CDR3 is 16 amino acids long. V lost 5 bases to trimming and J lost 8 bases; unmatched junction nucleotides: 12. Germline V lookup: CDR1 MDHEN, CDR2 SYDVKM. CDR3 sequence: CASSLPTSGKGDEQFF. In DNA, the CDR3 is TGTGCCAGCAGTCTCCCTACTAGCGGGAAAGGCGATGAGCAGTTCTTC.

V usage is TRBV5-5 and J usage is TRBJ1-6; D is unclear. Germline V gene lookup returns CDR1 SGHKS and CDR2 YYEKEE (reference sequence). Trimming removed 8 bases from V and 12 bases from J, with 6 bases in between. This CDR3 is built from 9 residues. The CDR3 coding sequence is TGTGCCAGGGCCCGACCCCTCCACTTT. Amino acid sequence: CARARPLHF.

The chain couples TRBV7-9 to TRBJ2-1, with D uncertain. The CDR3 covers 16 residues. V was shortened by 2 bases and J by 4 bases, with 15 bases between the two germline ends. Germline V CDR1 and CDR2: SEHNR, FQNEAQ (reference sequence). For the CDR3, the DNA is TGTGCCAGCAGCTTAATCGGAAATCACAGATACAATGAGCAGTTCTTC. It specifies CASSLIGNHRYNEQFF. Full variable domain (missing parts from reference TRBV7-9 and TRBJ2-1): DTGVSQNPRHKITKRGQNVTFRCDPISEHNRLYWYRQTLGQGPEFLTYFQNEAQLEKSRLLSDRFSAERPKGSFSTLEIQRTEQGDSAMYLCASSLIGNHRYNEQFFGPGTRLTVL.

This clone showed up just a few times. The gene calls are TRBV10-2 and TRBJ2-1, with TRBD2 matching over 8 bases. Germline lookup yields CDR1 WSHSY and CDR2 SAAADI. This CDR3 is built from 17 residues. The trim removed 5 bases at V and 0 bases at J, leaving 9 bases unmatched. The CDR3 loop reads CASSRGGGHVSYNEQFF. CDR3 nucleotide sequence: TGCGCCAGCAGTCGGGGCGGGGGGCACGTCTCCTACAATGAGCAGTTCTTC.

Comments on this clone: Other DNA sequences of this sample code for an identical CDR3. The chain joins TRBV7-6 to TRBJ2-1, with 9 nucleotides matching TRBD2. CDR3 length equals 16 residues. Germline CDR1 is SGHVS and CDR2 is FNYEAQ. V lost 1 base and J lost 2; bases outside the gene matches: 3. In DNA form, the CDR3 reads TGTGCCAGCAGCTTAGAAGCGGGGGGAACCTACAATGAGCAGTTCTTC. Translating gives CASSLEAGGTYNEQFF. The complete variable domain, with remaining parts taken from reference TRBV7-6 and TRBJ2-1, reads GAGVSQSPRYKVTKRGQDVALRCDPISGHVSLYWYRQALGQGPEFLTYFNYEAQQDKSGLPNDRFSAERPEGSISTLTIQRTEQRDSAMYRCASSLEAGGTYNEQFFGPGTRLTVL.

The V and J genes are TRBV7-9 and TRBJ1-2; 7 nucleotides line up with TRBD1. Germline V gene lookup returns CDR1 SEHNR and CDR2 FQNEAQ (reference sequence). CDR3 size: 13 residues. J was trimmed by 4 bases and V by 5 bases; bases with no gene match: 4. The DNA for the CDR3 is TGTGCCAGCAGCGCGACAGGGCTCTATGGCTACACCTTC. It yields the protein CASSATGLYGYTF. Filled out from reference TRBV7-9 and TRBJ1-2, the complete variable domain reads DTGVSQNPRHKITKRGQNVTFRCDPISEHNRLYWYRQTLGQGPEFLTYFQNEAQLEKSRLLSDRFSAERPKGSFSTLEIQRTEQGDSAMYLCASSATGLYGYTFGSGTRLTVV.

This clone was counted only a few times. V is TRBV7-2 and J is TRBJ2-6, with a tentative D call TRBD2 (5 bases). From germline, CDR1 is SGHTA and CDR2 FQGNSA. Trimming took 5 bases from V and 0 from J, leaving 14 bases between them. The CDR3 is 17 amino acids. This CDR3 reads CASSGAVSVSGANVLTF. The CDR3 region has the DNA TGTGCCAGCAGCGGAGCGGTGTCAGTCTCTGGGGCCAACGTCCTGACTTTC.

This clone was observed a few times. The chain recombines TRBV2 with TRBJ1-4, with D perhaps matching TRBD1 (5 bases). Trimming removed 5 bases from V and 12 bases from J, with 10 bases in between. From germline, CDR1 is SNHLY and CDR2 FYNNEI. This CDR3 is 11 amino acids long. The CDR3 region is CASSSTGELFF. Written as DNA, the CDR3 is TGTGCCAGCAGTTCCACGGGGGAACTGTTTTTT. The full variable domain, completed using reference TRBV2 and TRBJ1-4, is EPEVTQTPSHQVTQMGQEVILRCVPISNHLYFYWYRQILGQKVEFLVSFYNNEISEKSEIFDDQFSVERPDGSNFTLKIRSTKLEDSAMYFCASSSTGELFFGSGTQLSVL.

This clone appeared once. The chain employs TRBV29-1 and TRBJ2-5, with a weak D call TRBD1 (5 bases). The V and J ends lost 4 bases and 3 bases respectively, with 15 bases between them. CDR1 and CDR2 (germline): SQVTM, ANQGSEA. This CDR3 is 14 amino acids long. CDR3 coding DNA: TGCAGCGTTGCCGTTTTGCTAGGGGAAGAGACCCAGTACTTC. Translating gives CSVAVLLGEETQYF.

The V and J genes are TRBV7-9 and TRBJ2-6; the D gene is possibly TRBD1 (6 bases). CDR1 and CDR2 (germline): SEHNR, FQNEAQ (reference sequence). The V end was cut by 7 bases, the J end by 4 bases, with 11 bases between. The CDR3 runs 14 residues. The CDR3 DNA reads as TGTGCCAGCACAGGGGCTCTGGGGGCCAACGTCCTGACTTTC. Its protein is CASTGALGANVLTF.

V is TRBV6-6 and J is TRBJ2-3, with 8 bases that match TRBD1. Unmatched junction bases numbered 8, after V lost 7 bases and J lost 5 bases. CDR3 length equals 14 residues. Germline values: CDR1 MNHNY, CDR2 SVGAGI (reference sequence). The CDR3 protein is CASTATGTGDTQYF. The CDR3 nucleotides are TGTGCCAGCACCGCGACAGGGACAGGAGATACGCAGTATTTT.

The rearrangement uses TRBV2 and TRBJ2-5; TRBD2 matches at 15 bases. Germline CDR1 and CDR2: SNHLY and FYNNEI. J gave up 4 bases and V 4 bases, and 7 bases lay outside the gene matches. The CDR3 has 17 residues. The chain's CDR3 is CASSVGLAGGQVETQYF. DNA for the CDR3: TGTGCCAGCAGTGTCGGACTAGCGGGGGGGCAGGTAGAGACCCAGTACTTC. Full variable domain (missing parts from reference TRBV2 and TRBJ2-5): EPEVTQTPSHQVTQMGQEVILRCVPISNHLYFYWYRQILGQKVEFLVSFYNNEISEKSEIFDDQFSVERPDGSNFTLKIRSTKLEDSAMYFCASSVGLAGGQVETQYFGPGTRLLVL.

The chain uses TRBV5-6 and TRBJ2-2; no reliable D call. The V end lost 3 bases, the J end lost 6 bases, and 9 bases lay between the germline ends. The CDR3 consists of 13 residues. From germline, CDR1 is SGHDT and CDR2 YYEEEE. The CDR3 DNA sequence: TGTGCCAGCAGCTATGATGGAGCCGGGGAGCTGTTTTTT. Its protein product is CASSYDGAGELFF. Variable domain in full (rest from reference TRBV5-6 and TRBJ2-2): DAGVTQSPTHLIKTRGQQVTLRCSPKSGHDTVSWYQQALGQGPQFIFQYYEEEERQRGNFPDRFSGHQFPNYSSELNVNALLLGDSALYLCASSYDGAGELFFGEGSRLTVL.

This sequence joins TRBV29-1 and TRBJ2-1; 8 bases are shared with TRBD2. The CDR3 has 16 amino acids. With V trimmed by 0 bases and J by 3 bases, 7 bases remained unmatched. The germline gives CDR1 SQVTM, CDR2 ANQGSEA. Written as DNA, the CDR3 is TGCAGCGTTGAAGACGCGCGGGGGGTAAGCTACAATGAGCAGTTCTTC. Protein: CSVEDARGVSYNEQFF.

V and J are TRBV21-1 and TRBJ2-7; TRBD1 is taken as the D call from the table, unchecked against the DNA. TRBV21-1 is reported as a pseudogene. This CDR3 region has 14 residues. CDR3 coding DNA: TGTGCCAGCAGCGCCGGACAGAGTTCCTACGAGCAGTACGTC. Its protein is CASSAGQSSYEQYV.

The chain couples TRBV5-1 to TRBJ1-2, with unresolved D. There are 16 residues in the CDR3. Germline assignment: CDR1 SGHRS and CDR2 YFSETQ. Trimming stripped 5 bases from V and 0 bases from J, with 17 bases between. The CDR3: CASRPPDQGANYGYTF. The CDR3 DNA sequence: TGCGCCAGCAGACCCCCTGATCAAGGAGCTAACTATGGCTACACCTTC.